Sequencing of this T cell receptor (beta chain) was carried out in a study of beta chain features in type 1 diabetes. The study reverse transcribed the entire isolated RNA, so it sequenced expressed TCRB transcripts. Naive, central memory and regulatory T cell samples produced a mean of approximately 3.5 million reads. Some clones are missing from TCRdb's copy, which holds only in-frame ones; the method was immunoSEQ multiplex PCR. In the table there are around 160,000 clones, 6.5% to 10% of which are singletons. V dropped 4 bases and J dropped 10; count of bases not matched to a gene: 15. Germline CDR1 reads SGHNT; CDR2 reads YYREEE (reference sequence). CDR3 length: 15 residues. On this clone: Its antigen is unknown.

Study-wide results and limits: Shorter TCRB CDR3s, moderately but significantly so, were found in Type 1 diabetes patients in all four CD4+ subsets.

Sequenced input: central memory CD4+ T cells from blood. V is TRBV5-4 and J is TRBJ1-1, with TRBD1 matching over 8 bases. This TCR was recovered from a woman under 30 with type 1 diabetes. For the CDR3, the DNA is TGTGCCAGCAGCCTCGACAGGGGCATTCGTTCGGGAGCTTTCTTT. It codes for CASSLDRGIRSGAFF.